This T cell receptor beta chain was sequenced during a study of T cells in localized non-small cell lung cancer. Points from the study as a whole: Uninvolved nearby lung showed the greatest T cell clonality, exceeding that found in tumor. A median of about 50 clones ranked among the top 100 in tumor appeared in adjacent lung.

Germline values: CDR1 ENHRY, CDR2 SYGVKD. This CDR3 region has 16 residues. With 4 bases removed from V and 3 bases from J, the gap between germline ends came to 17 bases. Only in-frame clones appear in the TCRdb table, and some are missing; sequencing was by immunoSEQ multiplex PCR. The sample yields about 24,000 clones, roughly 87% seen once. This clone showed up just once. Its cognate antigen is unknown. The sample was peripheral blood, taken before any cancer treatment. The genes are TRBV10-3 and TRBJ2-3; no clear D. The clonotype comes from a male donor at least 60 years old with stage I squamous cell lung carcinoma. The DNA for the CDR3 is TGTGCCATCAGTGGGGCCTCTGGGCTGGGTACAGATACGCAGTATTTT. This encodes CAISGASGLGTDTQYF.